The 14 T cell receptor beta chains below come from one sample, sequenced in a study of T cell responses to AZD1222 COVID-19 vaccine. Assay: immunoSEQ multiplex PCR; the TCRdb copy retains only in-frame clones and omits some. The sample yields more than 85,000 clones, about 81% seen once. Here the sequenced sample was peripheral blood, taken on day 0 of AZD1222 vaccination. The origin of the receptors is an adult in good health.

The chain couples TRBV5-1 to TRBJ2-7; 8 positions agree with TRBD2. Per germline, CDR1 SGHRS and CDR2 YFSETQ. CDR3 length equals 14 residues. V was clipped by 0 bases and J by 9 bases; unmatched bases: 8. This CDR3 is CASSLVAGKEGQYF. Here the CDR3 DNA reads TGCGCCAGCAGCTTGGTAGCGGGAAAGGAGGGGCAGTACTTC.

This CDR3 is CASSLSGTRQETQYF. The CDR3 coding sequence is TGTGCCAGCAGCCTCTCCGGGACTAGGCAAGAGACCCAGTACTTC. The chain uses TRBV9 and TRBJ2-5; 8 nucleotides agree with TRBD2. V trimming: 4 bases; J trimming: 2 bases; junction bases outside the gene matches: 7. This CDR3 contains 15 residues. Germline V gives CDR1 SGDLS, CDR2 YYNGEE.

The rearrangement links TRBV5-1 to TRBJ2-7; TRBD1 agrees at 9 bases. The germline CDR1 and CDR2 sequences are SGHRS and YFSETQ. V shed 0 bases, J shed 0 bases, and the junction held 7 bases outside the gene matches. The CDR3 contains 17 residues. CDR3 in amino acids: CASSLAHGQGFSYEQYF. The CDR3 DNA sequence: TGCGCCAGCAGCTTGGCCCATGGACAGGGGTTCTCCTACGAGCAGTACTTC.

The chain carries TRBV9 and TRBJ2-7; D might be TRBD1 or TRBD2, each matching 5 bases. Germline CDR1 is SGDLS and CDR2 is YYNGEE. With 6 bases removed from V and 2 bases from J, the gap between germline ends came to 15 bases. This CDR3 region has 14 residues. The CDR3 loop reads CASNPGDPPYEQYF. The CDR3 region has the DNA TGTGCCAGCAACCCCGGGGACCCCCCCTACGAGCAGTACTTC.

The gene calls are TRBV4-3 and TRBJ2-2; 9 bases are a match to TRBD1. Germline assignment: CDR1 LGHNA and CDR2 YSLEER. The ends lost 3 bases at V and 5 bases at J; junction bases unmatched: 7. There are 16 residues in the CDR3. CDR3 loop: CASSHQFDRGTGELFF. The CDR3 DNA is TGCGCCAGCAGCCACCAATTCGACAGGGGGACCGGGGAGCTGTTTTTT.

CDR3 residues: CASSSSGLPYEQYF. CDR3 nucleotide sequence: TGTGCCAGCAGTTCCTCGGGACTACCTTACGAGCAGTACTTC. The rearrangement uses TRBV7-9 and TRBJ2-7, with 7 bases aligning to TRBD2. Trimming took 6 bases from V and 4 from J; bases not matched to a gene: 9. The CDR3 is made up of 14 amino acids. Germline CDR1 and CDR2: SEHNR and FQNEAQ (reference sequence).

This clone came up a few times. The chain has TRBV4-1 and TRBJ1-2, with a possible D match to TRBD1 (6 bases). Germline CDR1 reads MGHRA; CDR2 reads YSYEKL. This CDR3 is built from 17 residues. V lost 0 bases and J 8 bases, leaving 22 bases between the germline ends. The CDR3 loop is CASSQDRVIGGRSGYTF. The DNA of the CDR3 is TGCGCCAGCAGCCAAGATCGAGTCATCGGGGGCCGGTCGGGCTACACCTTC.

As regards this clone: Germline and junction disagree at one end, which may indicate a read error. The chain is built from TRBV15 and TRBJ2-1; D gene ambiguous. The CDR3 is made up of 13 amino acids. Germline values: CDR1 LNHNV, CDR2 YYDKDF (reference sequence). CDR3 amino acids: CATSGEADNEQFF. CDR3 in DNA: TGTGCCACCAGCGGAGAGGCCGACAATGAGCAGTTCTTC.

CDR3 residues: CASSLGRRKGNSGEKLFF. CDR3 in DNA: TGTGCCAGCAGCTTAGGTAGACGCAAGGGCAACTCGGGAGAAAAACTGTTTTTT. This rearrangement joins TRBV7-8 to TRBJ1-4; D not certain. The CDR3 has 18 amino acids. The germline CDR1 and CDR2 sequences are SGHVS and FQNEAQ. V was clipped by 1 base and J by 8 bases, with 23 bases between them.

The rearrangement joins TRBV21-1 to TRBJ2-5; the D call of TRBD2 is as the table states it, not checked on the DNA. TRBV21-1 corresponds to a pseudogene. The CDR3 spans 16 residues. The CDR3 DNA reads TGTGCCAGCGCCGAGCTAGAGGGAACGACACAAGAGACCCAGTACTTC. This translates into CASAELEGTTQETQYF.

J is TRBJ1-1 and V is TRBV19; a weak D match, TRBD1 (5 bases). V lost 4 bases, J lost 5 bases, and 14 bases lay in between. The germline CDR1 and CDR2 sequences are LNHDA and SQIVND (reference sequence). CDR3 length: 14 amino acids. CDR3 residues: CASSTGQQVTEAFF. The CDR3 coding sequence is TGTGCCAGTAGTACCGGACAACAGGTAACTGAAGCTTTCTTT.

The chain has TRBV6-5 and TRBJ2-1; unclear D gene. Germline V gives CDR1 MNHEY, CDR2 SVGAGI. Trimming stripped 2 bases from V and 6 bases from J, with 14 bases between. The CDR3 has 15 amino acids. In DNA form, the CDR3 reads TGTGCCAGCAGTTACGGTGGGGTAGGGCTCAATGAGCAGTTCTTC. This gives the protein CASSYGGVGLNEQFF.

The sample holds one count of this clone. The chain has TRBV12-2 and TRBJ2-7. TRBV12-2 is reported as a pseudogene. This CDR3 is 10 amino acids long. CDR3 in amino acids: CASRTYEQYF. The DNA of the CDR3 is TGTGCAAGTCGAACCTACGAGCAGTACTTC.

The chain joins TRBV30 to TRBJ2-7, with TRBD1 matching over 7 bases. V was pared by 3 bases and J by 5 bases, with 10 bases of the junction left unmatched. Germline V gene data show CDR1 as GTSNPN and CDR2 as SVGIG (reference sequence). This CDR3 has 14 residues. In DNA, the CDR3 is TGTGCCTGGAGCGCACAGACAGGGATACACGAGCAGTACTTC. Amino acid sequence: CAWSAQTGIHEQYF.